Listed below are T cell receptor beta chains from one sample, sequenced in a study of blood T cell repertoires in COVID-19. Some clones are missing from TCRdb's copy, which holds only in-frame ones; the method was immunoSEQ multiplex PCR. Here the sample spans tens of thousands of clones, 75% to 90% being singletons. Input material: peripheral blood. The receptors shown here come from a human donor in a cohort sampled during active COVID-19. Each CDR3 is given with its conserved first and last residue. A D gene is named only where the DNA matches it firmly. Clone size is stated in some rows and not others, as once, few, many or a class when expanded.

cdr3_aa	cdr3_nt	v_call	cdr3_length	clone_size	d_call	j_call
CASRRTGSPRELFF	TGTGCCAGCAGACGGACAGGGTCCCCCCGGGAGCTGTTTTTT	TRBV7-9	14	.	TRBD1	TRBJ2-2
CASSLGQYNSPLHF	TGTGCCAGCAGCTTAGGACAATATAATTCACCCCTCCACTTT	TRBV11-2	14	.	.	TRBJ1-6
CASSRQGTSHNEQFF	TGTGCCAGCAGCAGACAGGGGACTTCCCACAATGAGCAGTTCTTC	TRBV7-8	15	few	TRBD1	TRBJ2-1
CSADKNFRGTEAFF	TGCAGCGCTGACAAGAATTTCAGGGGGACTGAAGCTTTCTTT	TRBV29-1	14	.	TRBD1	TRBJ1-1
CASSVAGSYEQYF	TGTGCCAGCAGCGTAGCAGGGTCCTACGAGCAGTACTTC	TRBV9	13	.	.	TRBJ2-7
CASSLGGYSNQPQHF	TGTGCCAGCAGTTTGGGGGGGTATAGCAATCAGCCCCAGCATTTT	TRBV27	15	.	.	TRBJ1-5
CASNYYRGFSYEQYF	TGTGCCAGCAACTACTACAGGGGGTTCTCCTACGAGCAGTACTTC	TRBV6-5	15	.	TRBD1	TRBJ2-7
CASKQGDNSPLHF	TGTGCCAGCAAACAGGGAGACAATTCACCCCTCCACTTT	TRBV6-5	13	.	.	TRBJ1-6
CASKPGQGNTEAFF	TGTGCCAGTAAGCCGGGACAGGGGAACACTGAAGCTTTCTTT	TRBV19	14	once	TRBD1	TRBJ1-1
CAISESEGGQHF	TGTGCCATCAGTGAGTCGGAGGGAGGCCAGCATTTT	TRBV10-3	12	few	.	TRBJ1-5
CASSPQGVGSNTEAFF	TGTGCCAGCTCACCACAGGGGGTCGGGTCGAACACTGAAGCTTTCTTT	TRBV18	16	.	.	TRBJ1-1
CSVEETQGYEQYF	TGCAGCGTTGAAGAGACGCAGGGCTACGAGCAGTACTTC	TRBV29-1	13	.	.	TRBJ2-7
CASSSPGGGEEKLFF	TGTGCCAGCAGTTCTCCAGGGGGAGGTGAGGAAAAACTGTTTTTT	TRBV28	15	few	TRBD1	TRBJ1-4
CASSPVAQETQYF	TGTGCCAGCAGCCCAGTGGCTCAAGAGACCCAGTACTTC	TRBV11-2	13	.	.	TRBJ2-5
CASSASGTRSEQYF	TGTGCCAGCAGTGCCTCCGGGACTAGGAGCGAGCAGTACTTC	TRBV27	14	.	TRBD2	TRBJ2-7
CASSLNYNTGELFF	TGTGCCAGCAGCTTAAACTATAACACCGGGGAGCTGTTTTTT	TRBV11-2	14	.	.	TRBJ2-2
CASSARSGFPFF	TGTGCCAGCAGCGCCCGCAGCGGATTTCCGTTTTTT	TRBV11-1	12	few	.	TRBJ1-4
CASSSRDRVRTDTQYF	TGTGCCAGCTCAAGCCGGGACAGGGTTAGGACAGATACGCAGTATTTT	TRBV18	16	once	TRBD1	TRBJ2-3
CASNSGQSSYEQYF	TGCGCCAGCAACTCAGGACAGAGCTCCTACGAGCAGTACTTC	TRBV5-1	14	.	.	TRBJ2-7
CSVWNSGYGYTF	TGCAGCGTTTGGAACAGCGGGTATGGCTACACCTTC	TRBV29-1	12	.	.	TRBJ1-2
CASSSGTSLGGETQYF	TGCGCCAGCAGCTCGGGGACTAGCTTGGGGGGAGAGACCCAGTACTTC	TRBV5-1	16	.	TRBD2	TRBJ2-5
CASSTGQGYNEQFF	TGTGCCAGCAGTACCGGACAGGGGTACAATGAGCAGTTCTTC	TRBV6-5	14	.	TRBD1	TRBJ2-1
CASSDPGLAASYEQYF	TGTGCCAGTTCCGACCCGGGACTAGCGGCTTCCTACGAGCAGTACTTC	TRBV19	16	.	TRBD2	TRBJ2-7
CASSLGDRYNSPLHF	TGTGCCAGCAGCTTAGGGGACAGATATAATTCACCCCTCCACTTT	TRBV11-2	15	.	TRBD1	TRBJ1-6
CASSRGLAGYEQYF	TGTGCCAGCAGCCGGGGACTAGCGGGCTACGAGCAGTACTTC	TRBV11-2	14	.	TRBD2	TRBJ2-7
CASSLSEANTEAFF	TGTGCCAGCAGCTTGTCAGAGGCGAACACTGAAGCTTTCTTT	TRBV7-2	14	.	.	TRBJ1-1
CASSVQLASNEQFF	TGTGCCAGCAGCGTACAACTAGCTTCGAATGAGCAGTTCTTC	TRBV9	14	.	.	TRBJ2-1
CASSPKQGDYNSPLHF	TGTGCCAGCTCCCCAAAACAGGGGGACTATAATTCACCCCTCCACTTT	TRBV18	16	.	TRBD1	TRBJ1-6
CASSFQGGPYEQYF	TGTGCCAGCAGCTTCCAGGGAGGACCCTACGAGCAGTACTTC	TRBV11-2	14	once	.	TRBJ2-7
CASSLGSWPYYNYEQYF	TGTGCCAGCAGCTTAGGGTCCTGGCCTTATTACAACTACGAGCAGTACTTC	TRBV11-2	17	.	.	TRBJ2-7
CASSRSRDRDQPQHF	TGTGCCAGCTCCAGATCCCGGGACAGAGATCAGCCCCAGCATTTT	TRBV18	15	.	TRBD1	TRBJ1-5
CASSSDRGRYGEQFF	TGTGCCAGCAGTTCGGACAGGGGGCGGTATGGTGAGCAGTTCTTC	TRBV2	15	.	TRBD1	TRBJ2-1
CASSLQGTGGYYGYTF	TGTGCCAGCAGCCTCCAGGGGACAGGGGGCTACTATGGCTACACCTTC	TRBV7-8	16	.	TRBD1	TRBJ1-2
CASSYLVTGTEAFF	TGTGCCAGCAGTTACTTGGTGACAGGGACTGAAGCTTTCTTT	TRBV6-5	14	.	TRBD1	TRBJ1-1
CASSLVGYAAPEAFF	TGTGCCAGCAGCTTAGTCGGTTACGCGGCCCCTGAAGCTTTCTTT	TRBV7-2	15	.	.	TRBJ1-1
CASRPPGPSYEQYF	TGTGCCAGCAGGCCTCCTGGGCCCTCCTACGAGCAGTACTTC	TRBV28	14	.	.	TRBJ2-7
CASSRDRGTEAFF	TGCGCCAGCAGCAGAGACAGGGGGACTGAAGCTTTCTTT	TRBV5-1	13	.	TRBD1	TRBJ1-1
CASSETSGGGNEQFF	TGCGCCAGCAGCGAAACTAGCGGGGGTGGTAATGAGCAGTTCTTC	TRBV5-1	15	few	TRBD2	TRBJ2-1
CAWTGGPRYF	TGCGCCTGGACAGGGGGACCGAGGTACTTC	TRBV23-1	10	.	TRBD1	TRBJ2-7
CASSRAGQSTDTQYF	TGTGCCAGCAGTAGAGCAGGGCAGAGCACAGATACGCAGTATTTT	TRBV28	15	.	.	TRBJ2-3